What follows are 27 T cell receptor beta chains derived from one specimen sequenced in a study of T cells in localized non-small cell lung cancer. Generated by immunoSEQ multiplex PCR, the TCRdb table keeps only in-frame clones and is missing some. The sample has 1,300 to 1,500 clones, around a quarter seen once. Sequences were derived from normal lung tissue next to the tumor, sampled before any cancer treatment. The receptors here all came from a male donor aged 60 or older with stage II squamous cell lung carcinoma.

This clone is termed medium-sized. The CDR3, as DNA: TGTGCCAGCAGTCCCCAGGGGGGTGCCTATGGCTACACCTTC. Translation: CASSPQGGAYGYTF. The chain uses TRBV6-8 and TRBJ1-2, with TRBD1 identical over 7 bases. CDR1 and CDR2 from the germline V gene are MNHGY and SAAAGT. Losses at the gene ends were 5 bases for V and 4 bases for J; bases not matched to a gene: 7. The CDR3 covers 14 residues.

The chain couples TRBV5-1 to TRBJ1-4; TRBD1 matches 9 bases. Germline trimming cut 6 bases from V and 8 bases from J; bases unmatched to any gene: 11. The CDR3 is 15 residues long. CDR1 is SGHRS, CDR2 YFSETQ, per germline. The CDR3 protein is CASTPRDRVGEKLFF. The CDR3 DNA sequence: TGCGCCAGCACCCCCCGGGACAGGGTGGGGGAAAAACTGTTTTTT.

The chain employs TRBV6-8 and TRBJ1-6; D is undetermined. This CDR3 is built from 13 residues. V lost 5 bases, J lost 11 bases, and 13 bases lay in between. Germline values: CDR1 MNHGY, CDR2 SAAAGT. The CDR3 reads CASSAAPGPPLHF. The CDR3 DNA sequence: TGTGCCAGCAGTGCCGCCCCAGGCCCACCCCTCCACTTT.

This clone was detected only a few times. The chain combines TRBV6-8 with TRBJ2-3, with D perhaps being TRBD1 or TRBD2 (5 bases each). The CDR3 loop spans 13 amino acids. Germline V gene data show CDR1 as MNHGY and CDR2 as SAAAGT. Trimming removed 6 bases at V and 6 bases at J, with 13 bases between. The CDR3 sequence is CASSPMGTDTQYF. CDR3 DNA sequence: TGTGCCAGCAGCCCGATGGGGACGGATACGCAGTATTTT.

This clone has just one count. This chain connects TRBV19 to TRBJ1-5; a weak D match, TRBD1 (5 bases). V lost 7 bases and J 8 bases, leaving 15 bases between the germline ends. Germline CDR1 and CDR2: LNHDA and SQIVND (reference sequence). The CDR3 loop spans 13 amino acids. Written as DNA, the CDR3 is TGTGCCAGTATGGGGGTCGCCGGAGAGCCCCAGCATTTT. This sequence encodes CASMGVAGEPQHF.

The chain recombines TRBV9 with TRBJ2-3, with D possibly TRBD1 on 7 matching bases. Germline CDR1 reads SGDLS; CDR2 reads YYNGEE. This CDR3 region has 16 residues. With 5 bases removed from V and 1 base from J, the gap between germline ends came to 17 bases. CDR3 protein: CASSGQAGWGTDTQYF. The CDR3 bases are TGTGCCAGCAGTGGACAGGCGGGGTGGGGCACAGATACGCAGTATTTT.

By share, this clone ranks as large. The chain carries TRBV28 and TRBJ2-7; 10 bases align to TRBD2. This CDR3 has 15 amino acids. Germline-derived CDR1 and CDR2 are MDHEN and SYDVKM. V was clipped by 1 base and J by 4 bases; unmatched bases: 4. The DNA for the CDR3 is TGTGCCAGCAGTTTATTGGGGACTAGCGAATACGAGCAGTACTTC. It specifies CASSLLGTSEYEQYF.

This clone was picked up one time. The chain employs TRBV19 and TRBJ2-2; 9 bases are shared with TRBD1. The CDR3 runs to 14 residues. Germline V gene sequence: CDR1 LNHDA, CDR2 SQIVND (reference sequence). V gave up 10 bases and J gave up 6 bases; unmatched junction bases: 9. The CDR3 DNA sequence: TGTGCCACTCTGGACAGGGGAAGGGCCGGGGAGCTGTTTTTT. Its translation: CATLDRGRAGELFF.

The chain combines TRBV5-1 with TRBJ2-7; 8 positions agree with TRBD1. This CDR3 contains 17 residues. J gave up 3 bases and V 4 bases, and 15 bases lay outside the gene matches. The germline gives CDR1 SGHRS, CDR2 YFSETQ. CDR3 region: CASSAGTGGRGDYEQYF. CDR3 sequence (DNA): TGCGCCAGCAGCGCCGGGACAGGCGGAAGGGGAGACTACGAGCAGTACTTC.

By its share, this clone is medium-sized. The chain couples TRBV6-8 to TRBJ2-1; D is perhaps TRBD1 (6 bases). The CDR3 is 13 amino acids. V was trimmed by 2 bases and J by 8 bases, leaving 10 bases between them. Germline values: CDR1 MNHGY, CDR2 SAAAGT. The CDR3 DNA is TGTGCCAGCAGTTACGGCAGGGGCCATGAGCAGTTCTTC. Translating it yields CASSYGRGHEQFF.

J is TRBJ1-4 and V is TRBV12-5; D perhaps matches TRBD1 (5 bases). Trimming cost V 6 bases and J 5 bases, with 10 bases left between them. Germline CDR1 reads LGHNT; CDR2 reads FRNRAP. The CDR3 covers 13 residues. CDR3 loop: CASGLGGNEKLFF. CDR3 nucleotides: TGTGCTAGTGGACTGGGGGGAAATGAAAAACTGTTTTTT.

Only a few counts were recorded for this clone. The V gene is TRBV19, the J gene TRBJ2-7; tentatively, D is TRBD1 (7 bases). Germline CDR1 LNHDA, CDR2 SQIVND (reference sequence). With 4 bases removed from V and 4 bases from J, the gap between germline ends came to 17 bases. CDR3 length equals 15 residues. CDR3 bases: TGTGCCAGTAGTAATGGCGGGACAGCACTATACGAGCAGTACTTC. Protein sequence: CASSNGGTALYEQYF.

This clone has a handful of counts. V usage is TRBV11-3 and J usage is TRBJ2-5; TRBD1 agrees at 8 bases. Germline V CDR1 and CDR2: SGHNT, YENEEA. The CDR3 covers 14 residues. After removal of 5 bases from V and 5 bases from J, the junction contained 7 bases not matched to a gene. The CDR3 DNA reads as TGTGCCAGCAGCCCCCGACAGGGGAGCGAGACCCAGTACTTC. Its translation is CASSPRQGSETQYF. The full variable domain, with the rest looked up from reference TRBV11-3 and TRBJ2-5, is EAGVVQSPRYKIIEKKQPVAFWCNPISGHNTLYWYLQNLGQGPELLIRYENEEAVDDSQLPKDRFSAERLKGVDSTLKIQPAELGDSAVYLCASSPRQGSETQYFGPGTRLLVL.

Relative to its sample, this clone is large. The J gene is TRBJ1-4, the V gene TRBV9, with TRBD1 matching over 10 bases. Germline CDR1 is SGDLS and CDR2 is YYNGEE. This CDR3 is 14 amino acids long. J was trimmed by 7 bases and V by 4 bases; bases with no gene match: 4. Here the CDR3 reads CASSPGTGVEKLFF. CDR3 coding DNA: TGTGCCAGCAGCCCCGGGACAGGGGTTGAAAAACTGTTTTTT.

In this sample, this clone turned up once. This chain links TRBV14 with TRBJ2-6, with D possibly TRBD1 on 5 matching bases. Trimming cost V 1 base and J 0 bases, with 16 bases left between them. This CDR3 has 19 amino acids. The germline V gene has CDR1 SGHDN and CDR2 FVKESK. This CDR3 reads CASSQAWGKHNSGANVLTF. For the CDR3, the DNA is TGTGCCAGCAGCCAAGCTTGGGGCAAACATAACTCTGGGGCCAACGTCCTGACTTTC.

The chain couples TRBV6-8 to TRBJ1-2; D unclear. The CDR3 is 17 residues long. The germline CDR1 and CDR2 sequences are MNHGY and SAAAGT. Trimming left V 5 bases short and J 3 bases short, with 22 bases between. Written as DNA, the CDR3 is TGTGCCAGCAGTGAGAAAGCTGTTCGGAACGTCGACTATGGCTACACCTTC. This encodes CASSEKAVRNVDYGYTF.

This clone was counted a few times. This chain links TRBV18 with TRBJ1-4; 8 bases align to TRBD1. V lost 4 bases and J lost 8; bases outside the gene matches: 3. The CDR3 spans 13 residues. Germline V gives CDR1 KGHSH, CDR2 LQKENI. CDR3 nucleotides: TGTGCCAGCTCACAGGACAGGGAGGAAAAACTGTTTTTT. This encodes CASSQDREEKLFF.

This clone was observed a handful of times. J is TRBJ2-5 and V is TRBV1; TRBD1 was called by the table and not checked on the DNA. TRBV1 is a listed pseudogene. The CDR3 is 15 residues long. Here the CDR3 reads CASSPAFTGVETQYF. In DNA form, the CDR3 reads TGCGCCAGCAGCCCCGCTTTTACAGGAGTAGAGACCCAGTACTTC.

By share, this clone counts as medium-sized. The J gene is TRBJ2-7, the V gene TRBV11-3; tentatively, D is TRBD2 (6 bases). The CDR3 sequence is 14 residues long. Trimming took off 4 bases at V and 5 bases at J, with 15 bases between the two ends. The V gene's germline CDR1 is SGHNT and CDR2 YENEEA. CDR3 region: CASSSWERVDEQYF. In DNA form, the CDR3 reads TGTGCCAGCAGCTCTTGGGAGCGGGTCGACGAGCAGTACTTC.

Judged by abundance, this clone is medium-sized. The rearrangement uses TRBV6-8 and TRBJ2-7; possibly TRBD1 for D (5 bases). CDR3 length: 13 amino acids. Germline lookup yields CDR1 MNHGY and CDR2 SAAAGT. V lost 6 bases to trimming and J lost 2 bases, with 11 bases between them. The CDR3 coding sequence is TGTGCCAGCAGCTCGACAGACGCCTACGAGCAGTACTTC. Protein: CASSSTDAYEQYF.

This clone has just a few counts. This chain connects TRBV6-8 to TRBJ1-5; 12 nucleotides match TRBD1. The CDR3 is made up of 17 amino acids. Germline V gene sequence: CDR1 MNHGY, CDR2 SAAAGT. With 5 bases clipped from V and 6 bases from J, the junction kept 11 bases outside the gene matches. CDR3 sequence: CASSAGTGGVSGQPQHF. CDR3 nucleotides: TGTGCCAGCAGTGCCGGGACAGGGGGCGTATCTGGTCAGCCCCAGCATTTT.

V gene TRBV14 combines with J gene TRBJ2-2; D is unclear. The CDR3 is made up of 15 amino acids. The germline CDR1 and CDR2 sequences are SGHDN and FVKESK. V shed 2 bases and J shed 4 bases, with 11 bases lying between them. The CDR3 is CASSQNRPSTGELFF. CDR3 nucleotides: TGTGCCAGCAGCCAAAATAGACCTAGCACCGGGGAGCTGTTTTTT.

The chain has TRBV9 and TRBJ1-1; D remains ambiguous. The germline CDR1 and CDR2 sequences are SGDLS and YYNGEE. V lost 7 bases to trimming and J lost 4 bases, with 14 bases between them. The CDR3 spans 13 residues. The CDR3, as DNA: TGTGCCAGCCAAGCGGAAGAAAGCACTGAAGCTTTCTTT. Amino acid sequence: CASQAEESTEAFF.

This clone is categorized as medium-sized. The chain carries TRBV9 and TRBJ2-7; 8 bases match TRBD2. The junction had 12 bases not matched to a gene; V was cut back by 5 bases and J by 2 bases. Germline loops: CDR1 SGDLS, CDR2 YYNGEE. The CDR3 totals 16 residues. Written as DNA, the CDR3 is TGTGCCAGCAGTGAACCCGCGGGGGGCCGCCCCTACGAGCAGTACTTC. Encoded protein: CASSEPAGGRPYEQYF.

This clone was counted between two and nine times. The chain combines TRBV9 with TRBJ1-5; TRBD1 matches at 7 bases. The CDR3 has 14 residues. Looked up from germline, CDR1 is SGDLS and CDR2 is YYNGEE. With V trimmed by 3 bases and J by 2 bases, 2 bases remained unmatched. The CDR3 bases are TGTGCCAGCAGCGGACAGGGCGGCAATCAGCCCCAGCATTTT. Its protein is CASSGQGGNQPQHF.

This chain uses TRBV6-8 with TRBJ2-7; 7 positions match TRBD1. V trimming: 6 bases; J trimming: 6 bases; junction bases outside the gene matches: 5. The germline gives CDR1 MNHGY, CDR2 SAAAGT. This CDR3 region has 12 residues. This chain's CDR3 is CASRQGSFEQYF. The CDR3, as DNA: TGTGCCAGCAGACAGGGGTCGTTCGAGCAGTACTTC.

The V call is TRBV19, the J call TRBJ2-5; 9 bases match TRBD1. The germline gives CDR1 LNHDA, CDR2 SQIVND (reference sequence). The CDR3 length is 13 residues. With V trimmed by 5 bases and J by 5 bases, 3 bases remained unmatched. CDR3 nucleotide sequence: TGTGCCAGTAGTCAGGGGACAGGGGAGACCCAGTACTTC. Translation: CASSQGTGETQYF.